The present T cell receptor (beta chain) was sequenced within a study of blood T cell repertoires in COVID-19. Study-level information: Samples of COVID-19 (acute and convalescent) were obtained from the United States, Italy and Spain.

Study processing details: Amplified reference gene primers provided the basis for estimating nucleated cell counts. Produced via immunoSEQ multiplex PCR; TCRdb's table is partial and in-frame only. V and J calls and clone size are as listed in that table; D and trimming were resolved from the DNA. The sample consists of more than 350,000 clones, around 92% of them appearing once. This CDR3 is 13 amino acids long. V lost 2 bases to trimming and J lost 4 bases, with 8 bases between them. The germline V gene encodes CDR1 MNHEY and CDR2 SMNVEV (reference sequence). On this clone itself: Other DNA sequences in this sample translate to the same CDR3.

The chain couples TRBV27 to TRBJ1-2, with no clear D. The source is a woman aged 25 to 39 with COVID-19, enrolled during active disease. The sequencing input was peripheral blood. CDR3 nucleotide sequence: TGTGCCAGCAGTTTAGGCAGTCTCTATGGCTACACCTTC. Translated: CASSLGSLYGYTF.